The 21 T cell receptor beta chains given below trace back to one sample, sequenced in a study of shared clonotypes between healthy human individuals. As defined, naive CD8 cells were CD45RO-negative and positively selected for CCR7, with terminally differentiated effector memory CD45RA+ cells excluded. Sequencing used immunoSEQ multiplex PCR; TCRdb keeps in-frame clones, though not all of them. The sample yields approximately 590,000 clones, nearly 97% seen once. The sequenced sample was naive CD8+ T cells sorted from blood. The receptors shown here come from a woman aged 25-40 years in good health.

The chain joins TRBV27 to TRBJ1-1; 7 nucleotides align to TRBD1. The CDR3 is made up of 14 amino acids. J lost 6 bases, V lost 6 bases, and 10 bases had no gene match. Germline CDR1 reads MNHEY; CDR2 reads SMNVEV (reference sequence). CDR3 sequence: CASRITGVGPEAFF. DNA for the CDR3: TGTGCCAGCAGGATTACAGGGGTAGGCCCTGAAGCTTTCTTT.

This sequence joins TRBV2 and TRBJ1-2, with TRBD1 matching 8 bases. Trimming took 4 bases from V and 6 from J; bases not matched to a gene: 4. CDR3 length equals 13 residues. Germline V gene lookup returns CDR1 SNHLY and CDR2 FYNNEI. CDR3 in DNA: TGTGCCAGCAGTGGACAGGGGAGTGATGGCTACACCTTC. Encoded protein: CASSGQGSDGYTF. Using reference TRBV2 and TRBJ1-2 for the parts outside the CDR3, the full variable domain is EPEVTQTPSHQVTQMGQEVILRCVPISNHLYFYWYRQILGQKVEFLVSFYNNEISEKSEIFDDQFSVERPDGSNFTLKIRSTKLEDSAMYFCASSGQGSDGYTFGSGTRLTVV.

The table lists this clone with a count of one. The CDR3 region is CASSTKTGRRYEQYF. For the CDR3, the DNA is TGTGCCAGTAGTACGAAGACAGGGAGAAGATACGAGCAGTACTTC. The chain combines TRBV19 with TRBJ2-7, with 7 bases identical to TRBD1. The CDR3 consists of 15 residues. The J segment lost 4 bases and the V segment lost 4 bases, leaving 10 bases of the junction unmatched. CDR1 is LNHDA and CDR2 is SQIVND in the germline V gene (reference sequence).

The rearrangement joins TRBV7-9 to TRBJ1-2; TRBD1 might be the D (6 bases). This CDR3 region has 12 residues. The V gene lost 7 bases and the J gene lost 9 bases, with 15 bases spanning the gap. Germline lookup yields CDR1 SEHNR and CDR2 FQNEAQ (reference sequence). The CDR3 nucleotides are TGTGCCAGCAACCTAGGGAGGGACAGCTACACCTTC. Translating gives CASNLGRDSYTF.

For this clone: This CDR3 is also generated by other DNA sequences in the sample. This chain connects TRBV5-6 to TRBJ2-7; TRBD1 aligns across 8 bases. The germline V gene has CDR1 SGHDT and CDR2 YYEEEE. The V gene end was trimmed by 0 bases and the J gene end by 7 bases; junction bases not matched to a gene: 3. This CDR3 is 13 amino acids long. CDR3 sequence: CASSLGTGPEQYF. The CDR3 DNA reads TGTGCCAGCAGCTTGGGGACAGGGCCGGAGCAGTACTTC.

The rearrangement joins TRBV5-6 to TRBJ2-4; D is ambiguous. Trimming stripped 0 bases from V and 5 bases from J, with 12 bases between. The germline CDR1 and CDR2 sequences are SGHDT and YYEEEE. The CDR3 extends over 15 amino acids. The CDR3 sequence: CASSLAAGGQNIQYF. In DNA, the CDR3 is TGTGCCAGCAGCTTGGCCGCAGGTGGGCAAAACATTCAGTACTTC.

V and J are TRBV28 and TRBJ1-5; D is perhaps TRBD1 (5 bases). The CDR3 contains 14 residues. The V end was cut by 8 bases, the J end by 0 bases, with 11 bases between. Germline lookup yields CDR1 MDHEN and CDR2 SYDVKM. The CDR3 spells CASGRGDSNQPQHF. The CDR3 DNA follows: TGTGCCAGCGGGAGAGGGGATAGCAATCAGCCCCAGCATTTT.

The rearrangement links TRBV7-9 to TRBJ2-2; 8 nucleotides align to TRBD1. The germline gives CDR1 SEHNR, CDR2 FQNEAQ (reference sequence). Unmatched junction bases numbered 4, after V lost 1 base and J lost 6 bases. The CDR3 totals 15 residues. The CDR3 loop is CASSLVLDRAGELFF. The CDR3 coding sequence is TGTGCCAGCAGCTTAGTCTTGGACAGGGCCGGGGAGCTGTTTTTT.

The rearrangement links TRBV4-1 to TRBJ1-3; D uncertain. Trimming removed 0 bases from V and 4 bases from J, with 10 bases in between. This CDR3 is 15 amino acids long. Germline V gives CDR1 MGHRA, CDR2 YSYEKL. CDR3 DNA sequence: TGCGCCAGCAGCCAAGATAGTCGCGCGGGAAACACCATATATTTT. It specifies CASSQDSRAGNTIYF.

The chain recombines TRBV19 with TRBJ2-7, with 9 bases lining up with TRBD1. J was trimmed by 3 bases and V by 1 base; bases with no gene match: 1. CDR3 length: 14 amino acids. Germline V gene lookup returns CDR1 LNHDA and CDR2 SQIVND (reference sequence). CDR3 sequence: CASSIGTGDYEQYF. The CDR3 DNA reads as TGTGCCAGTAGTATAGGGACAGGGGACTACGAGCAGTACTTC.

The V call is TRBV7-9, the J call TRBJ2-1; D possibly corresponds to TRBD2 (5 bases). V dropped 1 base and J dropped 3 bases, with 13 bases sitting between them. From germline, CDR1 is SEHNR and CDR2 FQNEAQ (reference sequence). The CDR3 has 16 amino acids. Here the CDR3 reads CASSLVRGSGYNEQFF. The CDR3 DNA follows: TGTGCCAGCAGCTTAGTGAGAGGGAGCGGCTACAATGAGCAGTTCTTC.

The chain joins TRBV7-6 to TRBJ2-7, with 11 bases identical to TRBD2. This CDR3 has 16 residues. Germline lookup yields CDR1 SGHVS and CDR2 FNYEAQ. V trimming: 5 bases; J trimming: 4 bases; junction bases outside the gene matches: 10. CDR3 sequence: CASSNAPGTSGYEQYF. The CDR3 region has the DNA TGTGCCAGCAGCAACGCTCCCGGGACTAGCGGTTACGAGCAGTACTTC.

This clone came up once. The rearrangement uses TRBV5-6 and TRBJ2-3; D gene uncertain. V gave up 2 bases and J gave up 4 bases, with 5 bases separating them. Per the germline V gene, CDR1 is SGHDT and CDR2 is YYEEEE. This CDR3 is built from 12 residues. Written as DNA, the CDR3 is TGTGCCAGCAGCTTAAGTGCAGATACGCAGTATTTT. This codes for CASSLSADTQYF.

The rearrangement uses TRBV27 and TRBJ2-7, with a possible D match to TRBD2 (6 bases). In germline, CDR1 is MNHEY, CDR2 SMNVEV (reference sequence). With 6 bases removed from V and 7 bases from J, the gap between germline ends came to 22 bases. This CDR3 contains 15 residues. For the CDR3, the DNA is TGTGCCAGCAGCCAACTCCCTCTGGCAGGAGGGGAGCAGTACTTC. Its protein is CASSQLPLAGGEQYF.

This chain links TRBV28 with TRBJ2-5, with 10 bases identical to TRBD2. V was pared by 5 bases and J by 2 bases, with 5 bases of the junction left unmatched. The CDR3 has 15 amino acids. CDR1 and CDR2 from the germline V gene are MDHEN and SYDVKM. CDR3 amino acids: CASSGPGLAQETQYF. The CDR3 coding sequence is TGTGCCAGCAGTGGCCCGGGACTAGCGCAAGAGACCCAGTACTTC.

The sample holds one count of this clone. The J gene is TRBJ2-3, the V gene TRBV28; D may correspond to TRBD1 or TRBD2 (5 bases each). CDR1 and CDR2 from the germline V gene are MDHEN and SYDVKM. The CDR3 has 14 residues. Trimming removed 2 bases at V and 2 bases at J, with 8 bases between. CDR3 DNA sequence: TGTGCCAGCAGTTTAGAGGGGAACACAGATACGCAGTATTTT. Protein sequence: CASSLEGNTDTQYF.

The rearrangement links TRBV27 to TRBJ2-7; the match to TRBD1 covers 10 bases. Germline assignment: CDR1 MNHEY and CDR2 SMNVEV (reference sequence). J lost 3 bases, V lost 3 bases, and 11 bases had no gene match. The CDR3 covers 17 residues. The CDR3 DNA reads as TGTGCCAGCAGTTTTGGTCTCGGGACAGGGGAAGGCTACGAGCAGTACTTC. Amino acids: CASSFGLGTGEGYEQYF.

The chain uses TRBV7-7 and TRBJ2-2; 14 nucleotides align to TRBD2. From germline, CDR1 is SSHAT and CDR2 FNYEAQ (reference sequence). V gave up 4 bases and J gave up 7 bases; unmatched junction bases: 5. The CDR3 is 16 amino acids. CDR3 amino acids: CASSWGLAGEVGELFF. For the CDR3, the DNA is TGTGCCAGCAGCTGGGGACTAGCGGGAGAGGTCGGGGAGCTGTTTTTT.

This sequence joins TRBV5-4 and TRBJ2-5, with 9 bases that match TRBD2. The V and J ends lost 5 bases and 5 bases, in that order; junction bases with no gene match: 7. The CDR3 totals 14 residues. Germline CDR1 SGHNT, CDR2 YYREEE (reference sequence). DNA for the CDR3: TGTGCCAGCAGTCTCGGGACTAGCTGGGAGACCCAGTACTTC. It codes for CASSLGTSWETQYF.

To note about this clone: The same CDR3 is also encoded by other DNA sequences in this sample. The V call is TRBV5-6, the J call TRBJ1-5; D uncertain. The germline V gene encodes CDR1 SGHDT and CDR2 YYEEEE. Trimming removed 0 bases from V and 2 bases from J, with 6 bases in between. This CDR3 region has 14 residues. The CDR3 coding sequence is TGTGCCAGCAGCTTGGCGGGTGGCAATCAGCCCCAGCATTTT. Its protein is CASSLAGGNQPQHF.

The V gene is TRBV27, the J gene TRBJ2-1, with TRBD2 matching 10 bases. V was clipped by 8 bases and J by 8 bases; unmatched bases: 9. The CDR3 totals 14 residues. Germline assignment: CDR1 MNHEY and CDR2 SMNVEV (reference sequence). CDR3 nucleotide sequence: TGTGCCAGCTGGGGAGCGGGAGGGCCGGATGAGCAGTTCTTC. The encoded protein is CASWGAGGPDEQFF.